These T cell receptor beta chains were read from a single sample in a study of OX40 agonist ivuxolimab in advanced cancers. Assay used: immunoSEQ multiplex PCR; TCRdb lists only in-frame clones, some missing. The sample carries roughly 50,000 clones, 85% to 90% recorded once. The sample consisted of CD4+ or CD8+ T cells sorted from blood, taken in a trial of the OX40 agonist ivuxolimab. These receptors all stem from an adult with an advanced solid tumor such as melanoma, head and neck, liver or kidney cancer. Both conserved end residues are trimmed from each CDR3. Clone size is shown for a subset of rows, as once, few, many or a class of expanded clone.

size,V,CDR3
few,TRBV7-9,ASSLVGGRHGTPLH
.,TRBV18,ASSPQGQFPYEQY
.,TRBV13,ASSFRQGMADTQY
.,TRBV23-1,ASSQSRGSDSNQPQH
.,TRBV6-6,ASSGEGTNYGYT
.,TRBV27,ASSLLASGGVNTQY
once,TRBV13,ASSIRDLPYEQY
.,TRBV4-1,ASSLRDSLQYGYT
.,TRBV6-5,ASSPIGSGTGELF
once,TRBV7-6,ASSSRLAGPGELF
.,TRBV27,ASSLTGGEAF
.,TRBV11-2,ASRGDAAYEQY
.,TRBV27,ASSLLTGVNTEAF
.,TRBV27,ASSLGGFNYEQY
.,TRBV11-3,ASSSITSGSDFGIQY
.,TRBV19,ASSATTDSSNQPQH
few,TRBV28,ASSSTSGTEAF
.,TRBV9,ASSVAQGASPLH
.,TRBV6-1,ASRNAEGGNEQF
.,TRBV19,ASSLQGGAGNTIY
.,TRBV15,ATSSGLAGRTDTQY
.,TRBV7-6,ASSAGLAGEEYTGELF
.,TRBV28,ASSWTGNTEAF
.,TRBV9,ASSLLGGSDEQF
once,TRBV9,ASSVDGGGADTQY
.,TRBV19,ASSIPEGAQPQH
.,TRBV15,ATSSNPLEWETQY
few,TRBV12-5,ASGGIRGDTEAF
once,TRBV4-3,ASSQAYSGNTIY
.,TRBV28,ASSLGQGLVYEQY
.,TRBV19,ASRIPRGGNQPQH
.,TRBV4-1,ASSQPGQGAPANTGELF
.,TRBV10-3,AISLGVQGNGYT
.,TRBV13,ASSTRSGGNQPQH
.,TRBV9,ASFGNGFGYGYT
.,TRBV7-3,ASSSWEESTQY
once,TRBV19,ASSSFLGQPYNEQF
.,TRBV5-4,ASSSPGTGVPPTDTQY
.,TRBV6-5,ASSPTGGYQPQH
.,TRBV27,ASRPLLYMWGDTEAF
.,TRBV7-6,ASSLANIGTSGYEQY
few,TRBV10-3,AISDMGDRGYEQY
.,TRBV13,ASSLEPRGHNSPLH
.,TRBV11-2,ASSLGLGGEAF
once,TRBV27,ASSFAETQY
.,TRBV6-1,ASRPGGGTEAF
.,TRBV7-9,ASSLEVLGRGGYT
.,TRBV7-9,ASSLGGGLYEQY
.,TRBV29-1,SVETDWLSGNTIY